The sequence of this TCR beta chain was determined in a study of identical twins' blood T cells. Six healthy women, forming three identical twin pairs, donated samples. Germline-derived CDR1 and CDR2 are ENHRY and SYGVKD. The CDR3 consists of 11 residues. TCRdb reprocessed the 5' RACE reads with MiXCR, giving one entry per CDR3 protein. The profile shows 350,000 to 400,000 distinct CDR3 sequences, under 30% of them singletons. Note on this clonotype: Compared with germline, one end of the junction differs, possibly owing to a read error.

Material: PBMCs. The TCR originated in a woman aged 18-50 years in good health. The gene calls are TRBV10-3 and TRBJ2-1; D not resolved. In DNA, the CDR3 is TGTGCCACCAGTGAGTTTAATGAGCAGTTCTTC. Its translation is CATSEFNEQFF.